This T cell receptor beta chain was found in a study of T cell responses to AZD1222 COVID-19 vaccine (dated by TCRdb to the early 2020s). At the level of the whole study: TCR sequencing was performed for roughly 240 trial participants, of whom approximately 200 were given two doses of AZD1222 and around 25 were given two doses of MenACWY control vaccine. Enrollment into the trials was organized by age into subgroups of 18-55, 56-69 and 70-plus years, and those subgroups contained roughly 160, 29 and 62 TCR-sequenced participants, respectively.

Remarks on this clone: Its antigen remains unidentified. The record has no base qualities; no much larger clone is one base away.

From the cysteine through the phenylalanine, the CDR3 covers 16 amino acids. Only CDR3 DNA is held: 48 bases, read in frame from base 1. The germline ends are 14 bases apart after V is trimmed by 0 bases and J by 4 bases. The CDR1 and CDR2 encoded by the germline V gene are LGHNA and YSLEER. The CDR3 regions of human TCRbeta chains were subjected to immunosequencing. On the authors' methods: Repertoire TCRs were matched against a reference library of SARS-CoV-2-specific TCRs generated with the MIRA antigen-specificity platform. Breadth meant the fraction of unique TCRs that were SARS-CoV-2-associated, whereas depth meant the fraction of total T cells that were SARS-CoV-2-associated. Using the MIRA data, each spike-specific TCR was assigned both to the spike region to which the TCR was reactive and to a CD4 or CD8 class. Log10-transformed breadth and depth values were compared by one-way ANOVA with Sidak's multiple comparisons tests. The source is immuneACCESS, and TCRdb retained only in-frame sequences with V and J called. Part of the clones is not carried over; for the studies checked, unresolved V genes explain less than half of this, and the remainder is unexplained. That table gives V, J and clone size, and the DNA gave D and trimming. The sample contains around 200,000 clones, 94% of them found a single time. Clones ranked in the top ten supply 1.6% of the sample.

The meaning of the sample's time point label: about 28 days (+/-7) after the second vaccine dose. AZD1222 recipients whose second dose came at about 4 weeks and those whose second dose came at about 12 weeks were combined into one group, since spike-specific TCR depth and breadth did not differ between the two schedules. The vaccinee samples were drawn from two UK trials, COV001 and COV002, one of which was a single-blind randomized controlled phase 2/3 trial testing AZD1222 (ChAdOx1 nCoV-19) in healthy adults. For TCRbeta chain sequencing, PBMC samples were collected from trial participants at day 0 and at day 28 after the second dose. Study-wide findings and limitations: The vaccine-associated CD4 TCRs covered the entire spike protein, and the dominant responses fell in regions 160-218 and 743-854. The 56-69-year group was small, and its depth increase did not reach significance, likely because of low power. No day 14 peak-response samples were available, so repertoires were characterized only after the peak T cell response. Participants were mostly white British, with more females than males. The authors suggested clonal diversity may have been underestimated. Epitopes outside the regions mutated in the B.1.351 and B.1.1.7 variants were reportedly recognized by nearly half of the unique spike-specific TCRs. Spike-specific TCR breadth and depth rose significantly after two AZD1222 doses compared with day 0 and with MenACWY recipients. Conclusions about previously exposed vaccinees were limited because only six or seven AZD1222 recipients were SARS-CoV-2 seropositive at baseline.

This TCR was sampled from an adult who received the AZD1222 COVID-19 vaccine. Source: peripheral blood, taken 28 days after the second AZD1222 dose. The sequence links TRBV4-3 to TRBJ2-3, with a weak D call of TRBD2 (6 bases match). CDR3 reads: CASSQDYGREADTQYF. At the DNA level, the sequence is TGCGCCAGCAGCCAAGATTATGGCAGGGAGGCAGATACGCAGTATTTT.